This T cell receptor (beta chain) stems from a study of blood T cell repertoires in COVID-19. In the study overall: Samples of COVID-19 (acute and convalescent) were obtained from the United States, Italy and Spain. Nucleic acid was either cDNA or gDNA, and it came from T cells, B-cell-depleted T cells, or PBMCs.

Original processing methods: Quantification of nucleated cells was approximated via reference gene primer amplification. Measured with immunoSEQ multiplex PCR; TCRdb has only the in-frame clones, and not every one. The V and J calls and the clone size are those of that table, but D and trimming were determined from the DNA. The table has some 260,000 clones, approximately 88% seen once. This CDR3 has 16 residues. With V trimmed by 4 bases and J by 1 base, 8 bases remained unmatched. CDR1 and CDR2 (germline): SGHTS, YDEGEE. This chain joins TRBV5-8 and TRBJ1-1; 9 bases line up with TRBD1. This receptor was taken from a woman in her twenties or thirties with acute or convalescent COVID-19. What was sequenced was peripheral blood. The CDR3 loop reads CASSPTPGQGNTEAFF. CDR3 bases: TGTGCCAGCAGCCCCACGCCGGGACAGGGGAACACTGAAGCTTTCTTT.